The 16 T cell receptor beta chains presented below share a single source sample, sequenced in a study of T cells after yellow fever vaccination. TCRdb analysed the 5' RACE reads with MiXCR anew, one entry per CDR3 protein. The table includes approximately 340,000 distinct CDR3 sequences, about 8.7% detected once. The sequencing here drew on PBMCs, taken on the day of the first yellow fever vaccination. These receptors came from a man between 18 and 29 years old who received the YFV17D yellow fever vaccine.

Many counts were recorded for this clonotype. The chain couples TRBV2 to TRBJ2-1; D call uncertain. CDR3 length: 13 amino acids. Germline CDR1 SNHLY, CDR2 FYNNEI. V was clipped by 7 bases and J by 15 bases, with 22 bases between them. The CDR3: CASNGPAKAGWFF. The CDR3 region has the DNA TGTGCCAGCAACGGGCCGGCCAAGGCCGGATGGTTCTTC.

The V and J genes are TRBV28 and TRBJ2-2, with D possibly called TRBD1 or TRBD2 (5 bases each). This CDR3 is built from 17 residues. Germline V gene sequence: CDR1 MDHEN, CDR2 SYDVKM. Between the trimmed V and J ends, which lost 3 bases and 6 bases, there was a span of 20 bases. CDR3 amino acids: CASSLGWDVRSAGELFF. The CDR3, as DNA: TGTGCCAGCAGTTTGGGTTGGGACGTACGTTCGGCCGGGGAGCTGTTTTTT.

The V call is TRBV9, the J call TRBJ1-3; no firm D call. V lost 6 bases and J lost 0, with 16 bases in between. The germline CDR1 and CDR2 sequences are SGDLS and YYNGEE. The CDR3 is made up of 16 amino acids. The CDR3 DNA reads TGTGCCAGCAACAGAGATCCTACCCGCTCTGGAAACACCATATATTTT. This codes for CASNRDPTRSGNTIYF.

The table lists this clonotype with many counts. The chain is built from TRBV12-3 or TRBV12-4 and TRBJ1-2, with a tentative D call TRBD1 (6 bases). There are 13 residues in the CDR3. V was clipped by 6 bases and J by 0 bases, with 8 bases between them. The CDR3 DNA reads TGTGCCAGCAGCCGGACAGCTAACTATGGCTACACCTTC. Its protein product is CASSRTANYGYTF.

The chain uses TRBV5-1 and TRBJ2-1; 9 bases fit TRBD2. Germline assignment: CDR1 SGHRS and CDR2 YFSETQ. This CDR3 spans 18 amino acids. The V gene end was trimmed by 3 bases and the J gene end by 2 bases; junction bases not matched to a gene: 12. The CDR3 sequence is CASSSPGRGGAAYNEQFF. CDR3 sequence (DNA): TGCGCCAGCAGCTCCCCTGGGCGGGGGGGCGCCGCCTACAATGAGCAGTTCTTC.

This clonotype was seen ten or more times. This chain connects TRBV5-1 to TRBJ2-3; 8 bases agree with TRBD1. The trim removed 4 bases at V and 2 bases at J, leaving 6 bases unmatched. Germline V CDR1 and CDR2: SGHRS, YFSETQ. This CDR3 is 15 amino acids long. CDR3 residues: CASSVQGAPTDTQYF. DNA of the CDR3: TGCGCCAGCAGCGTCCAGGGGGCCCCCACAGATACGCAGTATTTT.

The sample holds many counts of this clonotype. The gene calls are TRBV12-3 or TRBV12-4 and TRBJ2-7; TRBD2 matches 11 bases. The CDR3 runs to 15 residues. Trimming cost V 1 base and J 2 bases; bases outside gene matches: 1. This chain's CDR3 is CASSLGSGGAYEQYV. Here the CDR3 DNA reads TGTGCCAGCAGTTTAGGTAGCGGGGGGGCCTACGAGCAGTACGTC.

This clonotype was picked up many times. The rearrangement joins TRBV7-9 to TRBJ1-1; a weak D match, TRBD1 (6 bases). This CDR3 is 12 amino acids long. Germline V gives CDR1 SEHNR, CDR2 FQNEAQ (reference sequence). The V end lost 7 bases, the J end lost 4 bases, and 10 bases lay between the germline ends. In DNA, the CDR3 is TGTGCCAGCACCAAACAGGGCACTGAAGCTTTCTTT. This encodes CASTKQGTEAFF. Full variable domain (remainder filled in from reference TRBV7-9 and TRBJ1-1): DTGVSQNPRHKITKRGQNVTFRCDPISEHNRLYWYRQTLGQGPEFLTYFQNEAQLEKSRLLSDRFSAERPKGSFSTLEIQRTEQGDSAMYLCASTKQGTEAFFGQGTRLTVV.

This clonotype was observed a handful of times. Written as DNA, the CDR3 is TGCGCCAGCAGCCAGAGAGGGCAGTCCCATGAAGCTTTCTTT. Amino acids: CASSQRGQSHEAFF. The rearrangement links TRBV4-3 to TRBJ1-1, with D hard to call. The germline CDR1 and CDR2 sequences are LGHNA and YSLEER. Trimming shortened V by 3 bases and J by 7 bases, and 15 bases separated the two germline ends. The CDR3 covers 14 residues.

This clonotype appeared a few times. CDR3 residues: CSASSSGRETQYF. In DNA, the CDR3 is TGCAGTGCTAGTTCTAGCGGCAGGGAGACCCAGTACTTC. The V call is TRBV20-1, the J call TRBJ2-5, with 7 bases identical to TRBD2. Germline trimming cut 3 bases from V and 5 bases from J; bases unmatched to any gene: 6. This CDR3 is 13 amino acids long. In germline, CDR1 is DFQATT, CDR2 SNEGSKA (reference sequence).

The table lists this clonotype with a few counts. The V and J genes are TRBV9 and TRBJ2-5; D unresolved. V lost 3 bases, J lost 2 bases, and 8 bases lay in between. The CDR3 loop spans 13 amino acids. Germline values: CDR1 SGDLS, CDR2 YYNGEE. The CDR3, as DNA: TGTGCCAGCAGCGCAGGCTTTCAAGAGACCCAGTACTTC. Amino acids: CASSAGFQETQYF.

Ten or more counts support this clonotype. The chain has TRBV7-6 and TRBJ2-7; TRBD1 matches 9 bases. Trimming took 6 bases from V and 2 from J; bases not matched to a gene: 8. This CDR3 spans 15 amino acids. From germline, CDR1 is SGHVS and CDR2 FNYEAQ. The CDR3 DNA reads TGTGCCAGCAGTCTCCAAGGGACAGGGCCCTACGAGCAGTACTTC. It yields the protein CASSLQGTGPYEQYF.

J is TRBJ1-1 and V is TRBV5-1, with a weak D call TRBD1 (5 bases). Trimming removed 3 bases at V and 4 bases at J, with 13 bases between. The CDR3 length is 14 residues. Germline-derived CDR1 and CDR2 are SGHRS and YFSETQ. CDR3 DNA sequence: TGCGCCAGCAGCTCGCCGTTCCAGGGCACTGAAGCTTTCTTT. Residues: CASSSPFQGTEAFF.

The chain combines TRBV27 with TRBJ2-5; D gene ambiguous. The germline V and J ends were trimmed by 9 bases and 2 bases, with 13 bases remaining between them. This CDR3 spans 13 amino acids. The germline V gene encodes CDR1 MNHEY and CDR2 SMNVEV (reference sequence). The CDR3 region is CARSRTSQETQYF. As DNA, the CDR3 is TGTGCCAGAAGTCGAACATCGCAAGAGACCCAGTACTTC.

This clonotype was counted between two and nine times. The chain employs TRBV20-1 and TRBJ1-5, with TRBD1 identical over 7 bases. The germline V gene encodes CDR1 DFQATT and CDR2 SNEGSKA (reference sequence). V trimming: 7 bases; J trimming: 1 base; junction bases outside the gene matches: 10. This CDR3 has 15 residues. CDR3 nucleotide sequence: TGCAGTGGTAAAAAGGGGGCTGGGAGCAATCAGCCCCAGCATTTT. Encoded protein: CSGKKGAGSNQPQHF.

The chain combines TRBV20-1 with TRBJ1-1, with D tentatively TRBD1 (6 bases). The CDR3 is made up of 15 amino acids. Germline values: CDR1 DFQATT, CDR2 SNEGSKA (reference sequence). Trimming removed 2 bases at V and 3 bases at J, with 16 bases between. CDR3 in amino acids: CSARPNLGGHTEAFF. CDR3 bases: TGCAGTGCTAGACCGAACTTAGGGGGGCACACTGAAGCTTTCTTT.